This T cell receptor (beta chain) comes out of a study of CD8 T cells in Susac syndrome. Broader study findings: TCR sequencing and HLA analysis covered a relatively small number of individuals.

Note on this clonotype: Antigen specificity is unknown.

TCR beta sequences were obtained from blood CD8+ and CD4+ T cells. Both CD4+ and CD8+ T cells were negatively isolated, and TEMRA cells underwent FACS enrichment. With random hexamers, about 0.5 to 1 ug RNA was reverse transcribed. Across 54 Vbeta and 13 Jbeta, immunoSEQ multiplex PCR amplified TCR beta CDR3. TCRdb called the immunoSEQ multiplex PCR reads again in MiXCR, with one record for every CDR3 protein. Counted here are some 400,000 distinct CDR3 sequences, around 83% occurring once; the ten biggest clones make up roughly 0.1%. Germline values: CDR1 SQVTM, CDR2 ANQGSEA. V lost 6 bases, J lost 5 bases, and 20 bases lay in between. This CDR3 has 14 amino acids.

This clonotype was obtained from a human donor with multiple sclerosis. This rearrangement joins TRBV29-1 to TRBJ2-7, with D perhaps matching TRBD1 (6 bases). The sample comprised CD8+ T cells from PBMCs. In nucleotides, the CDR3 is TGCAGCGTAGACGACAGGTTAAAAGCCGACGAGCAGTACTTC. Translation: CSVDDRLKADEQYF.